This entry concerns a single T cell receptor beta chain. This clonotype was counted between two and nine times. Its specific antigen is unknown. No base quality information exists; no much larger clone differs at one position. The sample is drawn from a study of T cell repertoires in cytomegalovirus infection (dated by TCRdb to about 2019). Regarding the research as a whole: Because public TCR beta signatures pointed to carriage of CMV infection together with the matching HLA type, the HLA type of each donor mattered for the analysis.

The germline V gene provides CDR1 MDHEN and CDR2 SYDVKM. The V end loses 5 bases and the J end loses 1 base, and a stretch of 11 bases separates them. The cysteine opens and the phenylalanine closes a CDR3 of 14 amino acids. Here the CDR3 DNA is all that survives: 42 bases in frame from base 1. Broad study findings and their caveats: The ex vivo response was dominated by HLA-C-restricted CMV-specific TCR beta clonotypes, which also provided the single most frequent clonotype in two of eight donors. In both this cohort and an independent 352-donor cohort, the cumulative frequency of public TCR beta family members distinguished carriers of CMV infection plus the relevant HLA type.

The sequencer listed for this sample is Illumina HiSeq 1500. TCRdb reprocessing: public reads trimmed at Q25 with fastp, clones called with MiXCR, in-frame beta chains kept. A single entry per CDR3 protein holds the most common genes and DNA from its merged rows. The sample records about 160,000 distinct CDR3 sequences, about 15% of which are singletons. Under 20% of the sample comes from the top ten. Recombination joined TRBV28 with TRBJ1-1; the D segment could be TRBD1, given 6 matching bases. Sequencing was done on a sample of CD8+ T cells from PBMCs. The source is a human donor in good health (CMV status not recorded). Some clones in this sample may be carry-over from other donors' samples. The nucleotide sequence is TGTGCCAGCAGTCCTCTCAGGGGGAACACTGAAGCTTTCTTT. It encodes CASSPLRGNTEAFF. This CDR3, with the reference TRBV28 and TRBJ1-1 proteins standing in past its ends, gives the full variable domain DVKVTQSSRYLVKRTGEKVFLECVQDMDHENMFWYRQDPGLGLRLIYFSYDVKMKEKGDIPEGYSVSREKKERFSLILESASTNQTSMYLCASSPLRGNTEAFFGQGTRLTVV.